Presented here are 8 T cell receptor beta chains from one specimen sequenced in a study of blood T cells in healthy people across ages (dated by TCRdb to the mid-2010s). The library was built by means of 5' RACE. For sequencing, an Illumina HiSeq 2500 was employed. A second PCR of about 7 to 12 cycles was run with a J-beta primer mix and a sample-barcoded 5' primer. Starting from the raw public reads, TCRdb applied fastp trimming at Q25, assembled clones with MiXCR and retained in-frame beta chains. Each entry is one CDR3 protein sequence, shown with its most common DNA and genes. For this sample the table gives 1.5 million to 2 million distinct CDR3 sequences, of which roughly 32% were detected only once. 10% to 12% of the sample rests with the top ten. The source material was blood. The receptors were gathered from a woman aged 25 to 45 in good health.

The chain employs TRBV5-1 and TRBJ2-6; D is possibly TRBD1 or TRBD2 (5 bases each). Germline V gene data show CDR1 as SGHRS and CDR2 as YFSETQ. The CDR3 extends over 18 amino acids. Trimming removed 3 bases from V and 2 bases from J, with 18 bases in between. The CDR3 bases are TGCGCCAGCAGCTCCCCTCCCGGGACGAAGACTGGGGCCAACGTCCTGACTTTC. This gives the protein CASSSPPGTKTGANVLTF.

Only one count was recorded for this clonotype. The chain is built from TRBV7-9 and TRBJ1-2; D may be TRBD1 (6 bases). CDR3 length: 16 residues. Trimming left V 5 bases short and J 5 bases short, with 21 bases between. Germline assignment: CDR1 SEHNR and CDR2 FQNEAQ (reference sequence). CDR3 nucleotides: TGTGCCAGCAGCCCAATTTCAAGGACAGAGGGGTATGGCTACACCTTC. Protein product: CASSPISRTEGYGYTF.

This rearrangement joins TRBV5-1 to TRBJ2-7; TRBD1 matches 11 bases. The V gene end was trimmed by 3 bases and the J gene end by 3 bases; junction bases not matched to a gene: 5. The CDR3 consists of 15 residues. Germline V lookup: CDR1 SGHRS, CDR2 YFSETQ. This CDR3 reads CASSWGQGGNYEQYF. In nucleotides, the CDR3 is TGCGCCAGCAGCTGGGGACAGGGGGGAAACTACGAGCAGTACTTC.

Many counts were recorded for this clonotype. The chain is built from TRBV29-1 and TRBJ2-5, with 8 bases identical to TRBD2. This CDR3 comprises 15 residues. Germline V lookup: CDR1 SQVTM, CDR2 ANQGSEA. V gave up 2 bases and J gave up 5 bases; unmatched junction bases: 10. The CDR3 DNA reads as TGCAGCGTTGAACTGTGGACTAGCCTTCAGGAGACCCAGTACTTC. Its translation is CSVELWTSLQETQYF. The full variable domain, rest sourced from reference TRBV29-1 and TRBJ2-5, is SAVISQKPSRDICQRGTSLTIQCQVDSQVTMMFWYRQQPGQSLTLIATANQGSEATYESGFVIDKFPISRPNLTFSTLTVSNMSPEDSSIYLCSVELWTSLQETQYFGPGTRLLVL.

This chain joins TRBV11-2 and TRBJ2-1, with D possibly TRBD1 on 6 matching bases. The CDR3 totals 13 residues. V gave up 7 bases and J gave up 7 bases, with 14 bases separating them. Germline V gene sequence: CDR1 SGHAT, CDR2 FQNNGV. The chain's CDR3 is CASTGTRWNEQFF. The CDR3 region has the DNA TGTGCCAGCACGGGGACACGATGGAATGAGCAGTTCTTC.

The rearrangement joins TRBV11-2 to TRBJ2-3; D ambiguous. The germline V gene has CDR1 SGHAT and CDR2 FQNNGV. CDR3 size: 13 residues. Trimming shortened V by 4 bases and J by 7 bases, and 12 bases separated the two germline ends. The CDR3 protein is CASSSGRENTQYF. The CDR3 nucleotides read TGTGCCAGCAGCTCCGGCCGCGAAAATACGCAGTATTTT.

This CDR3 is CASSPGLATNLAKNIQYF. DNA for the CDR3: TGTGCCAGCTCACCAGGGCTAGCGACTAACCTAGCCAAAAACATTCAGTACTTC. The V and J genes are TRBV18 and TRBJ2-4; maybe TRBD2 (6 bases). Germline V gene lookup returns CDR1 KGHSH and CDR2 LQKENI. Trimming removed 2 bases from V and 0 bases from J, with 17 bases in between. This CDR3 is 18 amino acids long.

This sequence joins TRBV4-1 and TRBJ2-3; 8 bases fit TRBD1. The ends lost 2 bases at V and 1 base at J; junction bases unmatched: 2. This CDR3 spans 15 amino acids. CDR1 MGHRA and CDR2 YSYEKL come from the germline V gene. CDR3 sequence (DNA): TGCGCCAGCAGCCAACCGGACAGGGGCACAGATACGCAGTATTTT. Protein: CASSQPDRGTDTQYF.